The 14 T cell receptor beta chains below all came from one sample that was sequenced in a study of blood T cell repertoires in COVID-19. The method was immunoSEQ multiplex PCR; TCRdb's version includes in-frame clones alone and lacks a portion of them. Seen here are a few hundred thousand clones, 80% to 90% observed once, and the top ten hold about 4.1%. Sequencing input: PBMCs or T cells enriched from blood (not recorded which). Source of these receptors: a man aged 25 to 45 who had recovered from COVID-19.

The rearrangement uses TRBV6-5 and TRBJ2-5; unclear D gene. Germline V gene lookup returns CDR1 MNHEY and CDR2 SVGAGI. Trimming removed 6 bases at V and 5 bases at J, with 13 bases between. The CDR3 sequence is 13 residues long. The chain's CDR3 is CASRGYESETQYF. DNA for the CDR3: TGTGCCAGCAGGGGCTATGAGTCGGAGACCCAGTACTTC.

The V and J genes are TRBV24-1 and TRBJ2-1; D gene ambiguous. Germline lookup yields CDR1 KGHDR and CDR2 SFDVKD. The CDR3 length is 17 residues. With 4 bases removed from V and 0 bases from J, the gap between germline ends came to 15 bases. In nucleotides, the CDR3 is TGTGCCACCAGTGACGTCGGCGCTCCTAGCTCCTACAATGAGCAGTTCTTC. This sequence encodes CATSDVGAPSSYNEQFF.

The chain is built from TRBV4-1 and TRBJ2-1; D not certain. The CDR3 totals 15 residues. The germline V and J ends were trimmed by 4 bases and 8 bases, with 18 bases remaining between them. Germline assignment: CDR1 MGHRA and CDR2 YSYEKL. CDR3 residues: CASSLEVRLSDEQFF. CDR3 nucleotide sequence: TGCGCCAGCAGCCTAGAAGTGAGGCTTTCGGATGAGCAGTTCTTC.

The gene calls are TRBV5-6 and TRBJ2-3; the D is unclear. Trimming stripped 4 bases from V and 4 bases from J, with 7 bases between. From germline, CDR1 is SGHDT and CDR2 YYEEEE. The CDR3 covers 12 residues. Here the CDR3 reads CASSADSDTQYF. The CDR3 region has the DNA TGTGCCAGCAGCGCCGACTCAGATACGCAGTATTTT.

The rearrangement links TRBV30 to TRBJ1-4; 9 bases are shared with TRBD1. From germline, CDR1 is GTSNPN and CDR2 SVGIG (reference sequence). With V trimmed by 8 bases and J by 5 bases, 9 bases remained unmatched. The CDR3 loop spans 14 amino acids. The CDR3 DNA is TGTGCCCGGGGTCCCGGGACAGGGAATGAAAAACTGTTTTTT. Protein sequence: CARGPGTGNEKLFF.

This chain links TRBV7-6 with TRBJ2-3; D unclear. This CDR3 contains 15 residues. Trimming pared 5 bases from V and 0 bases from J, leaving 12 bases between. CDR1 and CDR2 from the germline V gene are SGHVS and FNYEAQ. The CDR3 protein is CASSPFSRSTDTQYF. The CDR3 DNA follows: TGTGCCAGCAGCCCGTTTTCGAGGAGCACAGATACGCAGTATTTT. Variable domain in full (rest from reference TRBV7-6 and TRBJ2-3): GAGVSQSPRYKVTKRGQDVALRCDPISGHVSLYWYRQALGQGPEFLTYFNYEAQQDKSGLPNDRFSAERPEGSISTLTIQRTEQRDSAMYRCASSPFSRSTDTQYFGPGTRLTVL.

V usage is TRBV27 and J usage is TRBJ1-2; D perhaps matches TRBD1 (5 bases). The CDR3 totals 15 residues. Per germline, CDR1 MNHEY and CDR2 SMNVEV (reference sequence). Trimming cost V 0 bases and J 5 bases, with 13 bases left between them. This chain's CDR3 is CASSLSVGGTYGYTF. CDR3 DNA: TGTGCCAGCAGTTTATCGGTGGGTGGGACTTATGGCTACACCTTC.

The chain recombines TRBV10-3 with TRBJ2-5; TRBD1 is a possible D gene (5 bases). Germline V gene sequence: CDR1 ENHRY, CDR2 SYGVKD. Trimming cost V 4 bases and J 5 bases, with 20 bases left between them. This CDR3 is 16 amino acids long. CDR3 sequence: CAISGALGRVGETQYF. The CDR3 region has the DNA TGTGCCATCAGTGGGGCCTTGGGCAGGGTTGGGGAGACCCAGTACTTC.

The chain carries TRBV5-1 and TRBJ2-1, with D uncertain. Deletions cut 4 bases from V and 0 bases from J, with 14 bases between. This CDR3 comprises 16 residues. Germline assignment: CDR1 SGHRS and CDR2 YFSETQ. The CDR3, as DNA: TGCGCCAGCAGCCCAGGCGCTGTCTACTCCTACAATGAGCAGTTCTTC. Its translation: CASSPGAVYSYNEQFF.

This clone occurred once. The chain recombines TRBV5-4 with TRBJ1-4; 8 bases align to TRBD1. CDR1 and CDR2 (germline): SGHNT, YYREEE (reference sequence). CDR3 size: 16 residues. After removal of 4 bases from V and 5 bases from J, the junction contained 10 bases not matched to a gene. In nucleotides, the CDR3 is TGTGCCAGCAGCCCAAAAGAGACAGGGGTAAATGAAAAACTGTTTTTT. Its translation is CASSPKETGVNEKLFF.

The V call is TRBV7-2, the J call TRBJ2-7; the D is unclear. Trimming removed 1 base from V and 3 bases from J, with 7 bases in between. Per the germline V gene, CDR1 is SGHTA and CDR2 is FQGNSA. CDR3 length: 13 amino acids. CDR3 loop: CASSLGHGYEQYF. The CDR3 DNA is TGTGCCAGCAGCTTAGGTCACGGCTACGAGCAGTACTTC.

The chain combines TRBV6-6 with TRBJ2-7, with 7 bases that match TRBD1. CDR1 is MNHNY, CDR2 SVGAGI, per germline (reference sequence). The CDR3 covers 19 residues. After removal of 8 bases from V and 0 bases from J, the junction contained 22 bases not matched to a gene. Written as DNA, the CDR3 is TGTGCCAGCCGTCCGAGCAGGGACGCCGGGACAGCCTTCTCCTACGAGCAGTACTTC. Protein product: CASRPSRDAGTAFSYEQYF.

The chain employs TRBV2 and TRBJ1-1, with D unclear. CDR3 length: 12 residues. V was cut by 10 bases and J by 4 bases, with 13 bases left in between. Germline V gene lookup returns CDR1 SNHLY and CDR2 FYNNEI. The CDR3: CATLEVVTEAFF. The CDR3 DNA sequence: TGTGCCACCCTAGAGGTAGTCACTGAAGCTTTCTTT.

The chain has TRBV11-2 and TRBJ1-2, with 7 nucleotides matching TRBD1. The V segment lost 0 bases and the J segment 1 base; nucleotides outside the gene matches: 2. Germline loops: CDR1 SGHAT, CDR2 FQNNGV. The CDR3 loop spans 15 amino acids. The DNA of the CDR3 is TGTGCCAGCAGCTTAGATTCAGGGGGTAACTATGGCTACACCTTC. Amino acid sequence: CASSLDSGGNYGYTF.